This paragraph covers one T cell receptor beta chain sequence. There are many counts of this clonotype. Its antigen is currently not known. It has no much larger one-base neighbor in the sample; base qualities were not kept. Explained via the paper, the time point label denotes: patch test 1, 2 weeks after DPC sensitization. The treatment or condition label, read with the paper, signifies: therapeutic diphenylcyclopropenone sensitization with weekly scalp DPC. At each patch-test visit, blood was drawn before the patch test was applied. Patients were considered eligible if aged 18 to 70, diagnosed with alopecia and deemed suitable for DPC therapy, and patients were excluded if pregnant. Total RNA was extracted from unfractionated whole blood that had been collected in Tempus Blood RNA tubes. This sample is part of a study of human T cells and chemical hapten exposure (dated by TCRdb to about 2021). With regard to the full study: For sensitization, 2% DPC in acetone was applied to a roughly 2 cm by roughly 2 cm area of upper inner arm skin. Throughout the study period of around 24 weeks, patients also received therapeutic DPC doses to the scalp every week. Patch testing on the upper back used Finn chambers containing 0.01% DPC, with scoring done after 6 days according to International Contact Dermatitis Research Group standards. Alopecia areata with under or over 50% scalp involvement, alopecia totalis and alopecia universalis were represented in the patient cohort, which was mostly female. The libraries were sequenced as a pool, and the TCR yield per sample differed mostly because of small variations in library volumes within the pool. In alopecia patients, the study followed how the peripheral blood TCR repertoire changed in vivo over primary and secondary sensitization to diphenylcyclopropenone (DPC), a hapten. Blood samples were taken from patients before sensitization (week 0) and at 2, 6 and about 24 weeks after DPC sensitization. Under 30 alopecia patients gave blood for TCR sequencing at one to four time points (pre-sensitization, 2, 6 and 24 weeks).

On the study overall, not on this receptor specifically: DPC sensitization did not change the number of TCRs with a frequency above 1 in 1000, and there was no evidence of changes in global repertoire structure. Expanded TCRs formed significantly more large CDR3 similarity clusters than pre-sensitization or healthy control sets, consistent with antigen-driven responses. Because all patients had alopecia, a presumed autoimmune disease, the immune response of the patients might differ from that of healthy individuals. Repeated subsampling changed both the strength of the expansion versus patch-test correlation and the threshold at which the correlation became significant. Patch test score was positively correlated with the number of PT1 expanded TCRs, with significance at thresholds 8, 16 and 32 but not at 4.

Libraries came from RACE. Instrument on record: NextSeq 500. During library preparation, unique molecular identifiers were attached to individual cDNA molecules so that TCRs could be counted quantitatively and reproducibly. Both TCR alpha and TCR beta chains were sequenced from each blood RNA sample. For the original study's pipeline: Samples had a median of about 96,000 TCRs, with a range from about 23,224 to 750,000. The Decombinator software suite was used to annotate the V, J and CDR3 of the TCR reads. For the PS versus PT1 abundance plots, all samples were subsampled to the same number of TCRs (28,000). TCRs were defined as expanded if absent before sensitization and observed at least eight times at the 2-week time point. TCRdb reran the public reads through fastp at Q25 and MiXCR, keeping productive beta chains. Each CDR3 protein appears once, grouped with its most common genes and DNA. TCRdb, not the original authors, processed these V and J calls. In all, the sample holds a few hundred thousand distinct CDR3 sequences, and 4% to 5.5% of those were seen once. Of the sample, approximately 2.1% is held by the ten largest clones.

The CDR3 contains 14 residues, cysteine and phenylalanine counted. The only DNA kept is the CDR3, 42 bases in frame from the first base. Unmatched junction bases come to 8, with V trimmed by 6 bases and J by 5 bases. The germline V gene gives CDR1 as LGHNT and CDR2 as FRNRAP. The specimen comprised whole blood, sampled in connection with sensitization to the hapten diphenylcyclopropenone (DPC). This clonotype was obtained from a woman aged 50 to 60 with alopecia areata. Some clones in this sample may be carry-over from other donors' samples. The chain joins TRBV12-5 to TRBJ2-7; a stretch of 9 junction bases matches TRBD1. The sequenced DNA: TGTGCTAGTGGGACGGGACAGGGCGTCAACGAGCAGTACTTC. Its translation reads: CASGTGQGVNEQYF.